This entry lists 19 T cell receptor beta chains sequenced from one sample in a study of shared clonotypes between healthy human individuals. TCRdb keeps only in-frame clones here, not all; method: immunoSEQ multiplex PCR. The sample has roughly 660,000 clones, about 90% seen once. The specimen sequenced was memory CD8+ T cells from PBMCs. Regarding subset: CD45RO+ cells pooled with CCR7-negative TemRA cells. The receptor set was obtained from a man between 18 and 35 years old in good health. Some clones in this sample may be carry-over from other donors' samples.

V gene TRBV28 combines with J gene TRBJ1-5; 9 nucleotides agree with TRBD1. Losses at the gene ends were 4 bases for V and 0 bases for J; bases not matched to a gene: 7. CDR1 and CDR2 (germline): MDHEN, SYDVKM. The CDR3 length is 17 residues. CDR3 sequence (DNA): TGTGCCAGCAGTTCGGGACAGGGCCTTTATAGCAATCAGCCCCAGCATTTT. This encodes CASSSGQGLYSNQPQHF. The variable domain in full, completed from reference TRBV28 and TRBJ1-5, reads DVKVTQSSRYLVKRTGEKVFLECVQDMDHENMFWYRQDPGLGLRLIYFSYDVKMKEKGDIPEGYSVSREKKERFSLILESASTNQTSMYLCASSSGQGLYSNQPQHFGDGTRLSIL.

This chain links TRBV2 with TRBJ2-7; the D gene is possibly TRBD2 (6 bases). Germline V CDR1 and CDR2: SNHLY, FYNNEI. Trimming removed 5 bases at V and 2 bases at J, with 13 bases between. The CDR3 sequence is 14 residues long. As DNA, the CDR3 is TGTGCCAGCAGTCGACCCGGGAGTCCCTACGAGCAGTACTTC. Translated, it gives CASSRPGSPYEQYF.

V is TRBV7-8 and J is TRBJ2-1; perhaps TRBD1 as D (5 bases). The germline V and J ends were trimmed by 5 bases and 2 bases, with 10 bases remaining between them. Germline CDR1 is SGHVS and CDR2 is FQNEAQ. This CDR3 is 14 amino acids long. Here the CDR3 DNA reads TGTGCCAGCAGCATCACCAGGGCCTACAATGAGCAGTTCTTC. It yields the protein CASSITRAYNEQFF.

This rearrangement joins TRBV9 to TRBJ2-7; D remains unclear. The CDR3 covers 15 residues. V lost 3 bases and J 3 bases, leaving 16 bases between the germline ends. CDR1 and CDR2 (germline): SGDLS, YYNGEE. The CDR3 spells CASSDSPQDFYEQYF. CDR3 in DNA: TGTGCCAGCAGCGACAGCCCCCAAGATTTCTACGAGCAGTACTTC.

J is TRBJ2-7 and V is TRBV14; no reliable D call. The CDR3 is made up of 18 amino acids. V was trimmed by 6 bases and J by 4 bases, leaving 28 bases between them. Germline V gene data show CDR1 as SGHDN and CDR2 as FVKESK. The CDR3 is CASSPKDEWAEGLYEQYF. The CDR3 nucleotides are TGTGCCAGCAGTCCCAAGGATGAGTGGGCGGAAGGCCTTTACGAGCAGTACTTC.

CDR3 loop: CAWSVLSMGIGELFF. The CDR3 bases are TGTGCCTGGAGTGTACTTTCAATGGGGATCGGGGAGCTGTTTTTT. The chain employs TRBV30 and TRBJ2-2; D unresolved. V was pared by 0 bases and J by 7 bases, with 15 bases between. The CDR3 is 15 amino acids. Germline lookup yields CDR1 GTSNPN and CDR2 SVGIG (reference sequence).

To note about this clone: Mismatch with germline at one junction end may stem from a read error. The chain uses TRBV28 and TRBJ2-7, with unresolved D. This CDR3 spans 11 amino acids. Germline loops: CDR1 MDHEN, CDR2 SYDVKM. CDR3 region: CASRLKGEPVF. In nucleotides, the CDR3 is TGTGCCAGCAGGCTTAAGGGCGAGCCGGTCTTC.

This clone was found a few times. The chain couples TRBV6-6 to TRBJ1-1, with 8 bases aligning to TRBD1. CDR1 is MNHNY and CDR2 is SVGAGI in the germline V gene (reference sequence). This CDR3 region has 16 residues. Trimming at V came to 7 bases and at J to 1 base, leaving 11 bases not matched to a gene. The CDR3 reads CASTALWDRSNTEAFF. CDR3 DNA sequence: TGTGCCAGCACCGCCTTATGGGACAGGTCGAACACTGAAGCTTTCTTT.

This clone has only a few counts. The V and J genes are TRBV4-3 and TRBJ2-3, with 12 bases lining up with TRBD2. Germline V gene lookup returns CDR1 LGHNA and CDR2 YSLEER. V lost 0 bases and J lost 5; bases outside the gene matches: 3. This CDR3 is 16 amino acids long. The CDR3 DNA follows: TGCGCCAGCAGCCAAGAGACTAGCGGGAGTGGAGATACGCAGTATTTT. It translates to CASSQETSGSGDTQYF.

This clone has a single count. The DNA for the CDR3 is TGTGCCAGCTCACCACCCGCCGGGACACCCGGGAGTGGTTTCTTT. Its protein is CASSPPAGTPGSGFF. The rearrangement joins TRBV18 to TRBJ1-1, with D tentatively TRBD1 (6 bases). Deletions cut 0 bases from V and 13 bases from J, with 21 bases between. The CDR3 is 15 residues long. Germline V lookup: CDR1 KGHSH, CDR2 LQKENI.

CDR3 coding DNA: TGTGCCAGCAGTTACGAGGGCGACGAGCAGTACTTC. It specifies CASSYEGDEQYF. This chain connects TRBV6-5 to TRBJ2-7; D perhaps matches TRBD2 (5 bases). The germline gives CDR1 MNHEY, CDR2 SVGAGI. The CDR3 covers 12 residues. V dropped 2 bases and J dropped 5 bases, with 7 bases sitting between them.

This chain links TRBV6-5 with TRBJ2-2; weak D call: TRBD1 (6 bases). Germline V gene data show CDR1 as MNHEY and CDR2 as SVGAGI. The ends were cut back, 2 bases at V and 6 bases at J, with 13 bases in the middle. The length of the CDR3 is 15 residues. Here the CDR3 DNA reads TGTGCCAGCAGTTACGGGGCAGGGGCTGCCGGGGAGCTGTTTTTT. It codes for CASSYGAGAAGELFF.

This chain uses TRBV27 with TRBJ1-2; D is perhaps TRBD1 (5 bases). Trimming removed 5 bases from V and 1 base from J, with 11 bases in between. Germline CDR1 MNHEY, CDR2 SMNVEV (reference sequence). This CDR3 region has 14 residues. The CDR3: CASSPPGFNYGYTF. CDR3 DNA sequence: TGTGCCAGCAGTCCCCCAGGGTTTAACTATGGCTACACCTTC.

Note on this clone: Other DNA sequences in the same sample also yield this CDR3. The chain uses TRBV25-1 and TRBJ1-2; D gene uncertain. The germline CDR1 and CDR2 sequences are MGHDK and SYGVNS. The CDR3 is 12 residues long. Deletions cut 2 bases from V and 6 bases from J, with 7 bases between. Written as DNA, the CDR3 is TGTGCCAGCAGTGAAGTTAGGGATGGCTACACCTTC. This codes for CASSEVRDGYTF.

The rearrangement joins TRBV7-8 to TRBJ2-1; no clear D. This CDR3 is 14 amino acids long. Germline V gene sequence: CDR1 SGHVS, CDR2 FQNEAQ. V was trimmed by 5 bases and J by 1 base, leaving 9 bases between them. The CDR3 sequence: CASSLSWSYNEQFF. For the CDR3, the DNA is TGTGCCAGCAGCCTGAGCTGGTCCTACAATGAGCAGTTCTTC.

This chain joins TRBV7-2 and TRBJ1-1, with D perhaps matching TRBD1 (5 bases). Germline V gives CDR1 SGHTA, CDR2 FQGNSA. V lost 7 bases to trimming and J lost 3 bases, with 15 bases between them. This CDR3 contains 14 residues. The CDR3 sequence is CASTLQGAYTEAFF. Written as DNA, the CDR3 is TGTGCCAGCACCCTTCAGGGCGCCTACACTGAAGCTTTCTTT.

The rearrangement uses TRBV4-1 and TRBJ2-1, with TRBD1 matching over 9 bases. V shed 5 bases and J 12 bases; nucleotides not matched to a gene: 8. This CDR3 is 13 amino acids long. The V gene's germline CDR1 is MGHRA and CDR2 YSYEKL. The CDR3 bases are TGCGCCAGCAGCACGGGACAGGGCGAATCGCAGTTCTTC. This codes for CASSTGQGESQFF.

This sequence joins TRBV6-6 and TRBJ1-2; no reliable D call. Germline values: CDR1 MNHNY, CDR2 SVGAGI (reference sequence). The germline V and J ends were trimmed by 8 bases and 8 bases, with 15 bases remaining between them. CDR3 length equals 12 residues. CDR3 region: CASLTWTEGYTF. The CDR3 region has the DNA TGTGCCAGCCTTACGTGGACGGAGGGCTACACCTTC.

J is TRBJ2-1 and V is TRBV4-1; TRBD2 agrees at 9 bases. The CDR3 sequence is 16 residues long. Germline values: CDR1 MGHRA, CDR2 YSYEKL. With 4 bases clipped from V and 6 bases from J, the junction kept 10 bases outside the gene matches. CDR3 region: CASSPSGLAGLNEQFF. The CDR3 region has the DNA TGCGCCAGCAGCCCCTCCGGCCTAGCGGGGCTCAATGAGCAGTTCTTC.